This TCR beta chain comes out of a study of siplizumab effects on memory and regulatory T cells. Study-wide results and caveats: Relative to controls at roughly 27%, mappable alloreactive CD4+ clones exhibited a mean Treg-derived proportion of 68.8% with siplizumab. Naive or memory phenotype was unassignable for roughly 75-97% of proliferating CD4+ or CD8+ clones. For siplizumab cultures, the suppressive function of their proliferating Tregs was not confirmed.

Trimming took off 4 bases at V and 2 bases at J, with 14 bases between the two ends. CDR3 size: 15 residues. Germline V gene sequence: CDR1 SGHRS, CDR2 YFSETQ. Each sample contributed roughly 100,000 TCR templates to the assay. Repertoires were generated with immunoSEQ multiplex PCR, while TCRdb's copy carries only in-frame clones and drops some. The sample has about 120,000 clones, about 94% seen once. With regard to this clone: What it binds is unknown.

The sequencing sample was made of non-Treg CD4+ T cells sorted from blood. The chain uses TRBV5-1 and TRBJ2-3, with no clear D. The TCR originated in a human donor in good health. The CDR3 sequence: CASSRNPISTDTQYF. CDR3 DNA sequence: TGCGCCAGCAGCAGGAATCCCATATCCACAGATACGCAGTATTTT.